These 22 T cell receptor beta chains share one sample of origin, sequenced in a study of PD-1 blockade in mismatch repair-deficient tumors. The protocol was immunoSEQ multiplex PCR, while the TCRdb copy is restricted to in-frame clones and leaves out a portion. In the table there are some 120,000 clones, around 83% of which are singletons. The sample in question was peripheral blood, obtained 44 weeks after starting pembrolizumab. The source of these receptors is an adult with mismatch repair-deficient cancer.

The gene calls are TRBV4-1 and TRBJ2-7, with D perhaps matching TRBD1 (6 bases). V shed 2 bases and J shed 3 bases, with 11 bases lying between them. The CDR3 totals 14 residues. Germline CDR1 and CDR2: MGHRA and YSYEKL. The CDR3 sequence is CASSQTLQGYEQYF. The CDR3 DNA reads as TGCGCCAGCAGCCAAACCTTACAGGGCTACGAGCAGTACTTC.

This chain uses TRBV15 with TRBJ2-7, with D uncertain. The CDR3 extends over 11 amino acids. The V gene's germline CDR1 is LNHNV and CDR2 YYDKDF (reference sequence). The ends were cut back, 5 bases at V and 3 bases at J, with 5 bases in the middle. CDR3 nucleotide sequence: TGTGCCACCAGCGATAGCTACGAGCAGTACTTC. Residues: CATSDSYEQYF.

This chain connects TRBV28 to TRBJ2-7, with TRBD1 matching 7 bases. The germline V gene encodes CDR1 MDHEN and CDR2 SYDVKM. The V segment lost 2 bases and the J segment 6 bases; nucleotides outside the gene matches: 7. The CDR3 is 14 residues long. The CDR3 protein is CASSLGRGLPEQYF. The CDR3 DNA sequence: TGTGCCAGCAGTTTAGGCAGGGGGTTGCCCGAGCAGTACTTC.

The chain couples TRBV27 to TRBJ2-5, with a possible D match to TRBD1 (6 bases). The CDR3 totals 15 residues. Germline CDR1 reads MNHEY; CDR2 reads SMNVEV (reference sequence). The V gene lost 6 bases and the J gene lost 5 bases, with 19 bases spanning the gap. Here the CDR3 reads CASRQGFSLTETQYF. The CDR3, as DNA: TGTGCCAGCAGACAGGGCTTTTCTTTGACGGAGACCCAGTACTTC.

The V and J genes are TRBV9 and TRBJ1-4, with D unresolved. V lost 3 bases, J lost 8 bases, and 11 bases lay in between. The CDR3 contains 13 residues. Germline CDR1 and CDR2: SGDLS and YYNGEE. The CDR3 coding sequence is TGTGCCAGCAGCGAGGGAGGGAGAGAAAAACTGTTTTTT. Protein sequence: CASSEGGREKLFF. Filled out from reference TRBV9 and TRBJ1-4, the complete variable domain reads DSGVTQTPKHLITATGQRVTLRCSPRSGDLSVYWYQQSLDQGLQFLIQYYNGEERAKGNILERFSAQQFPDLHSELNLSSLELGDSALYFCASSEGGREKLFFGSGTQLSVL.

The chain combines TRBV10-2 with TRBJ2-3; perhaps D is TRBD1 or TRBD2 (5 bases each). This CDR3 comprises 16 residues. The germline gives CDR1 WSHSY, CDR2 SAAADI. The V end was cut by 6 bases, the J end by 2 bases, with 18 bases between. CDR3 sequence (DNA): TGCGCCAGCAGGCTCTTCCGGGACCAGATCACAGATACGCAGTATTTT. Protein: CASRLFRDQITDTQYF.

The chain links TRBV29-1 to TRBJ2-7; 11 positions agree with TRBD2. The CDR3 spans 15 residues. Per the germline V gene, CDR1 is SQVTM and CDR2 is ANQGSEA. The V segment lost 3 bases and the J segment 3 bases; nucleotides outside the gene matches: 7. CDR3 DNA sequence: TGCAGCGTTGATGGTCTAGCGGGAGGTGACTACGAGCAGTACTTC. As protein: CSVDGLAGGDYEQYF.

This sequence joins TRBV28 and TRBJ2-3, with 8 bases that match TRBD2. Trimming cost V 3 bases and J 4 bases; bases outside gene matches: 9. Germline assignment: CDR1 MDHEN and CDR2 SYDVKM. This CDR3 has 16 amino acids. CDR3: CASSFLAGGMADTQYF. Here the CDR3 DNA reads TGTGCCAGCAGTTTTCTGGCGGGGGGCATGGCAGATACGCAGTATTTT.

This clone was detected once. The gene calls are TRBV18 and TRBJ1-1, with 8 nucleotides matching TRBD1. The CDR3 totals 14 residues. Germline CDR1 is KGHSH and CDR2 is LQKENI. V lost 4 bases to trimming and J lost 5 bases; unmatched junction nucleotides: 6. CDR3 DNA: TGTGCCAGCTCACTTCAGGGGGCGCAGACTGAAGCTTTCTTT. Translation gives CASSLQGAQTEAFF.

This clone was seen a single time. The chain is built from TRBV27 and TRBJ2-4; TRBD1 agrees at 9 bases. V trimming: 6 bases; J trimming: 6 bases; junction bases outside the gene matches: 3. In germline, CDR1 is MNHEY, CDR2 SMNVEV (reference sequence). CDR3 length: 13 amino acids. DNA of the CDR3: TGTGCCAGCAGGGGGACAGGGACAAACATTCAGTACTTC. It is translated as CASRGTGTNIQYF.

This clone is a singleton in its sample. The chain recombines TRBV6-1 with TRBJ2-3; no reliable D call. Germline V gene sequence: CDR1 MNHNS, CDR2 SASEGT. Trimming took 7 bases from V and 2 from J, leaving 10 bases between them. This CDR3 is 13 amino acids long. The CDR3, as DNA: TGTGCCAGCAAAGGGCAGATCACAGATACGCAGTATTTT. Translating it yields CASKGQITDTQYF.

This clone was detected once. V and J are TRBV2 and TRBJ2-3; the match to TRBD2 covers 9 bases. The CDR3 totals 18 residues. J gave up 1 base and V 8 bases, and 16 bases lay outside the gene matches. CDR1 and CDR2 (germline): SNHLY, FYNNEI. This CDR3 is CASPRQSSGVERTDTQYF. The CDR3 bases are TGTGCCAGCCCCCGTCAATCTAGCGGGGTAGAACGCACAGATACGCAGTATTTT.

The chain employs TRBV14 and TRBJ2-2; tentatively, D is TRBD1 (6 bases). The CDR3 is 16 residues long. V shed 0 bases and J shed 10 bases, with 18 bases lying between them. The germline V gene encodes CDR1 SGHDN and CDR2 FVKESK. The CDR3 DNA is TGTGCCAGCAGCCAAGATCTCTTCACAGGGATTGAGGAGCTGTTTTTT. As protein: CASSQDLFTGIEELFF.

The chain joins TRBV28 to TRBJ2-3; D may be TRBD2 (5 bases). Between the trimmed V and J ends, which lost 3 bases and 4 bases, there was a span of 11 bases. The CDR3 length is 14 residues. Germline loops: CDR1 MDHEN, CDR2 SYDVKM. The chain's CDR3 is CASSFIEGPDTQYF. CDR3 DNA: TGTGCCAGCAGTTTTATAGAGGGCCCAGATACGCAGTATTTT.

The CDR3 loop reads CASSLELGDSDTQYF. The CDR3 region has the DNA TGTGCCAGCAGTTTAGAATTAGGGGATTCAGATACGCAGTATTTT. V and J are TRBV27 and TRBJ2-3; TRBD1 is a possible D gene (5 bases). This CDR3 comprises 15 residues. V was clipped by 2 bases and J by 4 bases, with 13 bases between them. Germline CDR1 MNHEY, CDR2 SMNVEV (reference sequence).

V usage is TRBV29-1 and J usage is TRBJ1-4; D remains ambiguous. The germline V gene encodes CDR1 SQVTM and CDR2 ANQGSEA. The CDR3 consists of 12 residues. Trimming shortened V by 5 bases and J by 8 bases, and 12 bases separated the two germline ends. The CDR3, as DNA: TGCAGCGTTCGGGTAGGAGTAGAAAAACTGTTTTTT. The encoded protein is CSVRVGVEKLFF.

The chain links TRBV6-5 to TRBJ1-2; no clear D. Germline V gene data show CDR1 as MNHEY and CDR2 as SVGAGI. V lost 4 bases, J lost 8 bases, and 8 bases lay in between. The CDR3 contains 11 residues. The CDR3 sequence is CASSSDSGYTF. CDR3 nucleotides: TGTGCCAGCAGTTCTGATTCAGGCTACACCTTC.

The CDR3 region has the DNA TGTGCCAGCAGCCCCCGCTTAGCGAAGAACGAGCAGTACTTC. It encodes CASSPRLAKNEQYF. The V gene is TRBV11-2, the J gene TRBJ2-7; D perhaps matches TRBD2 (5 bases). The V end was cut by 5 bases, the J end by 5 bases, with 16 bases between. The CDR3 is made up of 14 amino acids. Germline CDR1 is SGHAT and CDR2 is FQNNGV.

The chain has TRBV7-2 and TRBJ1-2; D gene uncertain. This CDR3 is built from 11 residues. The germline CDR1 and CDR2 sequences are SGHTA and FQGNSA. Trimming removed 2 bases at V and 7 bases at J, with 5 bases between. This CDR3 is CASSLIRGYTF. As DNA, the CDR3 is TGTGCCAGCAGCTTAATACGTGGCTACACCTTC.

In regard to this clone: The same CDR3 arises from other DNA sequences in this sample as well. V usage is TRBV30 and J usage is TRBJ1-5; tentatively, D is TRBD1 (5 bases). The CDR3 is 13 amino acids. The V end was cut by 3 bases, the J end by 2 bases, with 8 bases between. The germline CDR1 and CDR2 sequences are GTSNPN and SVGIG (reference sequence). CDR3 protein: CAWSMGGNQPQHF. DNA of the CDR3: TGTGCCTGGAGCATGGGGGGCAATCAGCCCCAGCATTTT. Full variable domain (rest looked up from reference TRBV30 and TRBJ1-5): SQTIHQWPATLVQPVGSPLSLECTVEGTSNPNLYWYRQAAGRGLQLLFYSVGIGQISSEVPQNLSASRPQDRQFILSSKKLLLSDSGFYLCAWSMGGNQPQHFGDGTRLSIL.

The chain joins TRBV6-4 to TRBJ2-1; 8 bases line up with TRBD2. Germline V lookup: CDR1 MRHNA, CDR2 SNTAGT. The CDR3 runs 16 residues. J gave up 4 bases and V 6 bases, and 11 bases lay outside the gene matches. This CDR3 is CASRTKTGTRYNEQFF. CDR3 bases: TGTGCCAGCAGAACCAAAACCGGGACTAGGTACAATGAGCAGTTCTTC.

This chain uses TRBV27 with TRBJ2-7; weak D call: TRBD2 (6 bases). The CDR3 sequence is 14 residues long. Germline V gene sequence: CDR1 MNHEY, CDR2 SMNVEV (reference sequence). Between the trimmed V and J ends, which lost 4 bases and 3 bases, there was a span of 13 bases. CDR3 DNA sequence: TGTGCCAGCAGTTCGGTGGGGGGTGACTACGAGCAGTACTTC. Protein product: CASSSVGGDYEQYF.